The present TCR beta chain was sequenced within a study of identical twins. Study results and limitations: Invariant cells of the MAIT and iNKT types might have partly distorted the zero-insertion analyses.

The table lists this clonotype with a few counts. What it binds is not known. TCRdb re-called the 5' RACE reads with MiXCR, one entry per CDR3 protein. The data contain 220,000 or so distinct CDR3 sequences, 5.5% to 8% of them singletons. V was shortened by 5 bases and J by 8 bases, with 16 bases between the two germline ends. Looked up from germline, CDR1 is KGHSH and CDR2 is LQKENI. The CDR3 has 14 residues. These sequences were also reported in another study, on yellow fever vaccine responses in identical twins. From that report: Reportedly, the response of twins' T cells to the vaccine seemed partly convergent, partly personalized.

What was sequenced was memory (CD45RO+) T cells sorted from blood. This clonotype was sampled from a woman between 18 and 29 years old in good health. The chain joins TRBV18 to TRBJ2-1, with D possibly TRBD1 on 6 matching bases. The CDR3 bases are TGTGCCAGCTCATCTCCCTCCAGGGGTCATGAGCAGTTCTTC. This translates into CASSSPSRGHEQFF. Complete variable domain (other parts from reference TRBV18 and TRBJ2-1): NAGVMQNPRHLVRRRGQEARLRCSPMKGHSHVYWYRQLPEEGLKFMVYLQKENIIDESGMPKERFSAEFPKEGPSILRIQQVVRGDSAAYFCASSSPSRGHEQFFGPGTRLTVL.